This T cell receptor (beta chain) was identified in a study of blood T cells in healthy people across ages. A second PCR, run for about 7 to 11 cycles, used a sample-barcoded 5' primer plus a J-beta primer mix. TCRdb ran MiXCR on the 5' RACE reads and lists one entry per CDR3 protein. The data show 1.5 million to 2 million distinct CDR3 sequences, 49% seen once. Germline loops: CDR1 MDHEN, CDR2 SYDVKM. This CDR3 spans 14 amino acids. The V end was cut by 5 bases, the J end by 6 bases, with 17 bases between. This chain links TRBV28 with TRBJ2-7, with D uncertain. The clonotype originates from a middle-aged woman in good health. The sequenced material came from blood. This CDR3 is CASSLSHTVGEQYF. The CDR3 DNA reads as TGTGCCAGCAGTCTCTCACATACCGTGGGCGAGCAGTACTTC. The entire variable domain, with the rest obtained from reference TRBV28 and TRBJ2-7, is as follows: DVKVTQSSRYLVKRTGEKVFLECVQDMDHENMFWYRQDPGLGLRLIYFSYDVKMKEKGDIPEGYSVSREKKERFSLILESASTNQTSMYLCASSLSHTVGEQYFGPGTRLTVT.